What follows are 10 T cell receptor beta chains derived from one specimen sequenced in a study of blood T cell repertoires in COVID-19. This table comes from immunoSEQ multiplex PCR, and its TCRdb copy is limited to in-frame clones, with some not included. The sample consists of roughly 150,000 clones, approximately 73% of them appearing once. Sample: peripheral blood. The receptors originated from a man in his 60s with acute or convalescent COVID-19.

V gene TRBV7-8 combines with J gene TRBJ1-6, with D possibly matching TRBD1 (6 bases). CDR1 is SGHVS, CDR2 FQNEAQ, per germline. The CDR3 consists of 15 residues. V lost 5 bases, J lost 8 bases, and 16 bases lay in between. The CDR3 protein is CASSLQQGAYSPLHF. CDR3 DNA sequence: TGTGCCAGCAGCCTCCAACAGGGTGCTTATTCACCCCTCCACTTT. Supplemented by reference TRBV7-8 and TRBJ1-6, the full variable domain reads GAGVSQSPRYKVAKRGQDVALRCDPISGHVSLFWYQQALGQGPEFLTYFQNEAQLDKSGLPSDRFFAERPEGSVSTLKIQRTQQEDSAVYLCASSLQQGAYSPLHFGNGTRLTVT.

The chain couples TRBV29-1 to TRBJ1-3, with 7 positions matching TRBD1. V trimming: 0 bases; J trimming: 4 bases; junction bases outside the gene matches: 9. Germline V gene data show CDR1 as SQVTM and CDR2 as ANQGSEA. The CDR3 loop spans 16 amino acids. The CDR3 loop is CSVEDLATGSGNTIYF. CDR3 nucleotides: TGCAGCGTTGAAGATCTGGCGACAGGGTCCGGAAACACCATATATTTT. Full variable domain (rest looked up from reference TRBV29-1 and TRBJ1-3): SAVISQKPSRDICQRGTSLTIQCQVDSQVTMMFWYRQQPGQSLTLIATANQGSEATYESGFVIDKFPISRPNLTFSTLTVSNMSPEDSSIYLCSVEDLATGSGNTIYFGEGSWLTVV.

This chain joins TRBV7-2 and TRBJ1-2, with unresolved D. Trimming took 2 bases from V and 6 from J, leaving 7 bases between them. In germline, CDR1 is SGHTA, CDR2 FQGNSA. The CDR3 spans 12 residues. As DNA, the CDR3 is TGTGCCAGCAGCTTAATCGGGGATGGCTACACCTTC. Translation: CASSLIGDGYTF.

The V call is TRBV4-1, the J call TRBJ2-3; D is ambiguous. The CDR3 sequence is 17 residues long. From germline, CDR1 is MGHRA and CDR2 YSYEKL. Trimming left V 4 bases short and J 6 bases short, with 23 bases between. CDR3 residues: CASSRAAVPRFGDTQYF. In nucleotides, the CDR3 is TGCGCCAGCAGCCGAGCCGCCGTCCCTAGATTCGGTGATACGCAGTATTTT.

The V call is TRBV5-4, the J call TRBJ2-1, with D possibly TRBD1 on 6 matching bases. Trimming pared 4 bases from V and 4 bases from J, leaving 12 bases between. Per germline, CDR1 SGHNT and CDR2 YYREEE (reference sequence). This CDR3 comprises 14 residues. The DNA of the CDR3 is TGTGCCAGCAGCGCAACAGGGAGTTACAATGAGCAGTTCTTC. This gives the protein CASSATGSYNEQFF.

The rearrangement uses TRBV7-8 and TRBJ2-7; 8 positions agree with TRBD2. The CDR3 spans 14 residues. After removal of 1 base from V and 4 bases from J, the junction contained 3 bases not matched to a gene. Germline CDR1 and CDR2: SGHVS and FQNEAQ. CDR3 DNA: TGTGCCAGCAGCTTAGGACTAGCGTTTTACGAGCAGTACTTC. Translated, it gives CASSLGLAFYEQYF.

The rearrangement links TRBV2 to TRBJ1-4; D is uncertain. The ends were cut back, 6 bases at V and 3 bases at J, with 11 bases in the middle. This CDR3 contains 14 residues. CDR1 is SNHLY, CDR2 FYNNEI, per germline. In DNA, the CDR3 is TGTGCCAGCAGCCTCAGACTTCCTAATGAAAAACTGTTTTTT. This translates into CASSLRLPNEKLFF.

The chain carries TRBV2 and TRBJ1-1; TRBD1 is a possible D gene (6 bases). The germline gives CDR1 SNHLY, CDR2 FYNNEI. The ends were cut back, 6 bases at V and 6 bases at J, with 14 bases in the middle. The length of the CDR3 is 13 residues. In DNA, the CDR3 is TGTGCCAGCAGCATACAGGGTACCTCTGAAGCTTTCTTT. It is translated as CASSIQGTSEAFF.

V is TRBV28 and J is TRBJ2-7, with TRBD2 as a possible D gene (6 bases). V dropped 6 bases and J dropped 2 bases, with 20 bases sitting between them. Germline V lookup: CDR1 MDHEN, CDR2 SYDVKM. The CDR3 spans 16 residues. The CDR3 protein is CASRPLGRELTYEQYF. CDR3 nucleotide sequence: TGTGCCAGCAGGCCCCTCGGACGGGAGCTTACCTACGAGCAGTACTTC.

This chain uses TRBV19 with TRBJ2-2, with TRBD1 matching over 9 bases. CDR3 length: 15 residues. Germline values: CDR1 LNHDA, CDR2 SQIVND (reference sequence). The J segment lost 7 bases and the V segment lost 3 bases, leaving 6 bases of the junction unmatched. CDR3 in amino acids: CASSISGTGIGELFF. The DNA for the CDR3 is TGTGCCAGTAGTATTTCCGGGACAGGGATCGGGGAGCTGTTTTTT.